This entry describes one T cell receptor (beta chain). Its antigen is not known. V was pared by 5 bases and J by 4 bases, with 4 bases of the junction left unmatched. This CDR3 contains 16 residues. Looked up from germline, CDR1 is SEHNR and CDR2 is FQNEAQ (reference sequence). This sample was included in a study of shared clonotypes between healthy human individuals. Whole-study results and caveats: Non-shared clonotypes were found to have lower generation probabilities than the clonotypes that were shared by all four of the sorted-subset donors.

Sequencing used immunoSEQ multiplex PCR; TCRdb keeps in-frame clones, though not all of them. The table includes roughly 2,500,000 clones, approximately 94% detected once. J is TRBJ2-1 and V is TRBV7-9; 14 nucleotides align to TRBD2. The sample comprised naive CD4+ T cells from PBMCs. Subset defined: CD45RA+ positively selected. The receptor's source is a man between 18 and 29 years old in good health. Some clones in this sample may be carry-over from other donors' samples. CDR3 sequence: CASSRRTSGRYNEQFF. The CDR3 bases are TGTGCCAGCAGCCGACGGACTAGCGGGAGGTACAATGAGCAGTTCTTC.